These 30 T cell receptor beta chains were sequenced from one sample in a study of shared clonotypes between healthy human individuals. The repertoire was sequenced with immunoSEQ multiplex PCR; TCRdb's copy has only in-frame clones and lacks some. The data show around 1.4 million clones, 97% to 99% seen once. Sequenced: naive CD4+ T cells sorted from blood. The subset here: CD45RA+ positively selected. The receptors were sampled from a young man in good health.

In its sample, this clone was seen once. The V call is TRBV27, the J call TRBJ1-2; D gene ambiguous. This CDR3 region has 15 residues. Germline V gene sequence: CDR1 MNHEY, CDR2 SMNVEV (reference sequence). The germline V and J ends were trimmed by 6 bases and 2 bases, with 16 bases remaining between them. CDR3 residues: CASSPLPGSNYGYTF. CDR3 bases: TGTGCCAGCAGCCCGCTCCCGGGATCGAACTATGGCTACACCTTC.

DNA for the CDR3: TGTGCCAGCAGCCTAAGACAGGGACTAGCGGGAGTCTACGAGCAGTACTTC. This encodes CASSLRQGLAGVYEQYF. The genes are TRBV27 and TRBJ2-7; 14 bases match TRBD2. The CDR3 is made up of 17 amino acids. Losses at the gene ends were 6 bases for V and 3 bases for J; bases not matched to a gene: 10. Germline CDR1 is MNHEY and CDR2 is SMNVEV (reference sequence).

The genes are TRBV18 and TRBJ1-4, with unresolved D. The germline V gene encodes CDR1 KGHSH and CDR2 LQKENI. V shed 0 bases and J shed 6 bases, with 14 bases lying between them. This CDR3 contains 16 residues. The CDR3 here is CASSPPAVQEHEKLFF. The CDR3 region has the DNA TGTGCCAGCTCACCACCAGCGGTCCAAGAACATGAAAAACTGTTTTTT.

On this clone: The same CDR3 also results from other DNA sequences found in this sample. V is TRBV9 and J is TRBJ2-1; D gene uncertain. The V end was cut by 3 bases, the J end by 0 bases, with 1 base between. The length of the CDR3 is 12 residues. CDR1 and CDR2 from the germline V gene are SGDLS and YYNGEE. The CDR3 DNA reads TGTGCCAGCAGCGGCTCCTACAATGAGCAGTTCTTC. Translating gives CASSGSYNEQFF.

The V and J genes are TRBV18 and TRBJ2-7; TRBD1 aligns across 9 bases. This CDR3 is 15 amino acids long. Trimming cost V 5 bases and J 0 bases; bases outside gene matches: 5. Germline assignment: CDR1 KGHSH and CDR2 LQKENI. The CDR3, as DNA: TGTGCCAGCTCAACGGGACAGGGCCTCTCCTACGAGCAGTACTTC. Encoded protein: CASSTGQGLSYEQYF.

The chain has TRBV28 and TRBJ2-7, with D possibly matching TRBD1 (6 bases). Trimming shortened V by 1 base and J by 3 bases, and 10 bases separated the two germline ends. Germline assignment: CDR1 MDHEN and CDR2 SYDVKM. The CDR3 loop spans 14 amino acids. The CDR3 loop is CASSLSNRVYEQYF. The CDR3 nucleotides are TGTGCCAGCAGTTTATCGAACAGGGTCTACGAGCAGTACTTC.

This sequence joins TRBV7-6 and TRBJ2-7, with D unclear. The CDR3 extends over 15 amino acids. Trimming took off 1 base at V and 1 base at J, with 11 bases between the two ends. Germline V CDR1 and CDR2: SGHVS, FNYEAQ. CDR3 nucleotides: TGTGCCAGCAGCTTAGTTGATGGCATTTCCTACGAGCAGTACTTC. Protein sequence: CASSLVDGISYEQYF.

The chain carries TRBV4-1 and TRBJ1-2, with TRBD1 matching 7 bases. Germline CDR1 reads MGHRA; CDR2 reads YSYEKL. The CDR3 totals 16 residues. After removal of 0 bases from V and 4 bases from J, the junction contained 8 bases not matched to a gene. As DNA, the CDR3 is TGCGCCAGCAGCCAAGAGCCCCCGACAGGGCCCTATGGCTACACCTTC. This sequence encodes CASSQEPPTGPYGYTF.

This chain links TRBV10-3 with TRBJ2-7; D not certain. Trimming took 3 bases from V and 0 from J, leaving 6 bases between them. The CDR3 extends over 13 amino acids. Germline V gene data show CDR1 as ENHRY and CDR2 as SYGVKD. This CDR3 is CAISDRLSYEQYF. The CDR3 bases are TGTGCCATCAGTGACCGACTCTCCTACGAGCAGTACTTC.

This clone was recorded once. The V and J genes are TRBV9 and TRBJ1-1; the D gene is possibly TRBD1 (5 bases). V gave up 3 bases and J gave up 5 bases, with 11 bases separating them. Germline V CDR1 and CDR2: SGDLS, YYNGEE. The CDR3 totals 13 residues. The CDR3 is CASSGLGVTEAFF. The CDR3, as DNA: TGTGCCAGCAGCGGTCTGGGGGTTACTGAAGCTTTCTTT.

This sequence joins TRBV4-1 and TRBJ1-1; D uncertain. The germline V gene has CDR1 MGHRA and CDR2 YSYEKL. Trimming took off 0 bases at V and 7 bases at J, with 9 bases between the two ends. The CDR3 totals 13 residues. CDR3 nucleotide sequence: TGCGCCAGCAGCCAAGATTACGGATTTGAAGCTTTCTTT. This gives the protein CASSQDYGFEAFF.

The CDR3 loop is CAIRGQGVETQYF. CDR3 bases: TGTGCCATCAGAGGACAGGGAGTAGAGACCCAGTACTTC. This chain connects TRBV10-3 to TRBJ2-5; the match to TRBD1 covers 8 bases. The CDR3 length is 13 residues. CDR1 is ENHRY, CDR2 SYGVKD, per germline. Trimming at V came to 6 bases and at J to 4 bases, leaving 4 bases not matched to a gene.

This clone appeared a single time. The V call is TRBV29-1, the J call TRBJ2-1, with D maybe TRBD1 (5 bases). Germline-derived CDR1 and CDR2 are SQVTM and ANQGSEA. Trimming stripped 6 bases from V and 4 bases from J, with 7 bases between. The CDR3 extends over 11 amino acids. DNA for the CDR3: TGCAGCGTCCGACAGTACAATGAGCAGTTCTTC. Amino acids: CSVRQYNEQFF.

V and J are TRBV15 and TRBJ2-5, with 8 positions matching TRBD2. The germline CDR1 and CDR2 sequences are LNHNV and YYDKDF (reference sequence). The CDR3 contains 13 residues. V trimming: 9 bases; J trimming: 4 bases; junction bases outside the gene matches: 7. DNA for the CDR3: TGTGCCACTGACGGGGGGGCAGGAGAGACCCAGTACTTC. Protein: CATDGGAGETQYF.

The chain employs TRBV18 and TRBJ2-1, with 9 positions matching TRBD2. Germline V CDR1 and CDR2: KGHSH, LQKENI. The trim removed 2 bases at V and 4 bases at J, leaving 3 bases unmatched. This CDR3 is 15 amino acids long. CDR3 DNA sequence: TGTGCCAGCTCACCAGCGACTAGCGGTTACAATGAGCAGTTCTTC. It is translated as CASSPATSGYNEQFF.

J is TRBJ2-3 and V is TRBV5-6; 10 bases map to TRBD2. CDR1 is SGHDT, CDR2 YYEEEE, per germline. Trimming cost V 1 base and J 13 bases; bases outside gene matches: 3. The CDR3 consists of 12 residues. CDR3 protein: CASSLSSGREYF. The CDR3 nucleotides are TGTGCCAGCAGCTTGTCGAGCGGGAGGGAGTATTTT.

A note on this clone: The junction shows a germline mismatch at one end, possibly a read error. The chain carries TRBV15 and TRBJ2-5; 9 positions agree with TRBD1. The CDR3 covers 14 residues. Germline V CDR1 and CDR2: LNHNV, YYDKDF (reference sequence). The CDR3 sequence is CATSREHGQGTRYF. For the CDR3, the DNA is TGTGCCACCAGCAGAGAGCACGGACAGGGGACCCGGTACTTC.

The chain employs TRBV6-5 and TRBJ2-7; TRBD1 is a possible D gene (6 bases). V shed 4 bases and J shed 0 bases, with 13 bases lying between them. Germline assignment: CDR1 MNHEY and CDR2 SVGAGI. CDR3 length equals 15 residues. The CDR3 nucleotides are TGTGCCAGCAGTTTGGGGCAGGGGCACTCCTACGAGCAGTACTTC. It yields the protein CASSLGQGHSYEQYF.

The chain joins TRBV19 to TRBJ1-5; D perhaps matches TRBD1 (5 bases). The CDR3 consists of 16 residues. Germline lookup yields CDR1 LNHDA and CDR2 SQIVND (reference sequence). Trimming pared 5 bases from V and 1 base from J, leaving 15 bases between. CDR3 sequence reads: CASSLQGTASNQPQHF. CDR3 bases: TGTGCCAGTAGTCTCCAAGGGACGGCGAGCAATCAGCCCCAGCATTTT.

The CDR3 DNA reads as TGTGCCAGCAGCCAACCTCAAGGGACGGTTGTTTGGGAAAAACTGTTTTTT. Translating it yields CASSQPQGTVVWEKLFF. V gene TRBV5-5 combines with J gene TRBJ1-4; weak D call: TRBD1 (5 bases). V was shortened by 4 bases and J by 8 bases, with 24 bases between the two germline ends. Germline CDR1 SGHKS, CDR2 YYEKEE (reference sequence). This CDR3 has 17 amino acids.

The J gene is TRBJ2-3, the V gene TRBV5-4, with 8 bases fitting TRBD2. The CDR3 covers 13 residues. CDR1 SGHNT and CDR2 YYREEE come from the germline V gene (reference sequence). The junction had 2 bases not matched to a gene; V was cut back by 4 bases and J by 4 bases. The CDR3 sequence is CASSREGPDTQYF. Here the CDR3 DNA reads TGTGCCAGCAGCCGGGAGGGCCCAGATACGCAGTATTTT.

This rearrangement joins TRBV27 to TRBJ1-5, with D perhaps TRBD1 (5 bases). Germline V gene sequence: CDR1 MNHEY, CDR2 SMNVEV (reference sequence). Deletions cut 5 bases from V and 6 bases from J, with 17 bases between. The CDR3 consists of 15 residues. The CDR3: CASSLGRDRGQPQHF. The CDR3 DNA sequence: TGTGCCAGCAGTCTGGGGCGGGATAGAGGTCAGCCCCAGCATTTT.

CDR3 sequence: CASSIWGDEQYF. As DNA, the CDR3 is TGTGCCAGTAGTATATGGGGAGACGAGCAGTACTTC. The genes are TRBV19 and TRBJ2-7; D is possibly TRBD2 (5 bases). Trimming removed 2 bases from V and 5 bases from J, with 7 bases in between. Germline V gene lookup returns CDR1 LNHDA and CDR2 SQIVND (reference sequence). The CDR3 consists of 12 residues.

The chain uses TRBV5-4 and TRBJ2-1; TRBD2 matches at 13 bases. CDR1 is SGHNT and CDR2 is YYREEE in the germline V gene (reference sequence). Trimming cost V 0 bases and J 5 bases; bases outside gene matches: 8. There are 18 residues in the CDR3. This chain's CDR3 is CASSLDTLTSGRDNEQFF. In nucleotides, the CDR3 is TGTGCCAGCAGCTTGGATACTCTAACTAGCGGGAGGGACAATGAGCAGTTCTTC.

The CDR3 protein is CASRPTGGGQPQHF. DNA for the CDR3: TGTGCCAGCAGGCCGACAGGGGGAGGTCAGCCCCAGCATTTT. The gene calls are TRBV7-2 and TRBJ1-5, with 9 bases aligning to TRBD1. V dropped 6 bases and J dropped 6; count of bases not matched to a gene: 6. The V gene's germline CDR1 is SGHTA and CDR2 FQGNSA. The CDR3 contains 14 residues.

The DNA for the CDR3 is TGTGCCAGCAGCATCCGGGACAGGACGAGCAATCAGCCCCAGCATTTT. This encodes CASSIRDRTSNQPQHF. V usage is TRBV5-5 and J usage is TRBJ1-5; 8 nucleotides line up with TRBD1. V shed 4 bases, J shed 1 base, and the junction held 7 bases outside the gene matches. The CDR3 has 16 amino acids. Germline CDR1 is SGHKS and CDR2 is YYEKEE (reference sequence).

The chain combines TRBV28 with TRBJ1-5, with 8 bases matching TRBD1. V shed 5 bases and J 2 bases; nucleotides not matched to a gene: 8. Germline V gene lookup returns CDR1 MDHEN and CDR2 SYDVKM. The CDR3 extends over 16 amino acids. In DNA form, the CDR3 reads TGTGCCAGCAGTCCGTGGACAGGGTCGGGCAATCAGCCCCAGCATTTT. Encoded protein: CASSPWTGSGNQPQHF.

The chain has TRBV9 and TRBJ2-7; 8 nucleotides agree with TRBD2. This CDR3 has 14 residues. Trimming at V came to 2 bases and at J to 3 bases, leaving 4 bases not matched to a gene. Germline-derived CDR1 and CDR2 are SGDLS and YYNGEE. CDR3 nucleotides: TGTGCCAGCAGCGTCAGCGGGAGCAACTACGAGCAGTACTTC. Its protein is CASSVSGSNYEQYF.

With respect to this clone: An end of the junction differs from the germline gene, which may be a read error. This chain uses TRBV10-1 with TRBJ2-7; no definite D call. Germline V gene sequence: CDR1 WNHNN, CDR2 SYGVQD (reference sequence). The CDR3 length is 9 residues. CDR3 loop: CASSDPADF. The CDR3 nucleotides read TGCGCCAGCAGTGATCCGGCAGACTTC.

The CDR3 reads CASSETGRIAKNIQYF. The CDR3 coding sequence is TGTGCCAGCAGTGAGACGGGGAGAATAGCCAAAAACATTCAGTACTTC. The genes are TRBV27 and TRBJ2-4; possible D gene TRBD2, 5 bases. This CDR3 contains 16 residues. Germline CDR1 reads MNHEY; CDR2 reads SMNVEV (reference sequence). With 5 bases removed from V and 0 bases from J, the gap between germline ends came to 14 bases.